The 21 T cell receptor beta chains listed next were all sequenced from one sample in a study of T cells in localized non-small cell lung cancer. The protocol was immunoSEQ multiplex PCR, while the TCRdb copy is restricted to in-frame clones and leaves out a portion. The sample lists more than 45,000 clones, around 86% seen once, with 18% in the top ten. The sequences come from peripheral blood, collected before any cancer treatment. The origin of the receptors is a male donor at least 60 years old with stage III squamous cell lung carcinoma.

Relative to its sample, this clone is medium-sized. This chain connects TRBV19 to TRBJ2-7; 11 nucleotides agree with TRBD1. This CDR3 contains 14 residues. Trimming took 4 bases from V and 3 from J; bases not matched to a gene: 2. Germline CDR1 reads LNHDA; CDR2 reads SQIVND (reference sequence). The CDR3 spells CASSTGTGGYEQYF. CDR3 DNA: TGTGCCAGTAGTACAGGGACAGGGGGCTACGAGCAGTACTTC.

This chain connects TRBV7-2 to TRBJ2-5, with a possible D match to TRBD2 (7 bases). Germline CDR1 is SGHTA and CDR2 is FQGNSA. Between the trimmed V and J ends, which lost 5 bases and 9 bases, there was a span of 10 bases. The CDR3 is 11 residues long. CDR3 amino acids: CASSQGGAQYF. Written as DNA, the CDR3 is TGTGCCAGCAGCCAAGGGGGGGCCCAGTACTTC.

The chain carries TRBV9 and TRBJ2-5; 7 bases match TRBD1. V shed 1 base, J shed 0 bases, and the junction held 3 bases outside the gene matches. Per germline, CDR1 SGDLS and CDR2 YYNGEE. CDR3 length: 15 amino acids. CDR3 sequence reads: CASSVSTGHQETQYF. CDR3 coding DNA: TGTGCCAGCAGCGTATCGACAGGGCACCAAGAGACCCAGTACTTC.

This rearrangement joins TRBV5-6 to TRBJ2-3; 8 nucleotides align to TRBD2. After removal of 4 bases from V and 4 bases from J, the junction contained 11 bases not matched to a gene. CDR1 and CDR2 (germline): SGHDT, YYEEEE. This CDR3 is built from 16 residues. CDR3 protein: CASSGFAGGAPDTQYF. The CDR3 DNA reads TGTGCCAGCAGCGGCTTCGCGGGGGGTGCCCCAGATACGCAGTATTTT.

The genes are TRBV5-1 and TRBJ2-1; 10 positions match TRBD2. Per the germline V gene, CDR1 is SGHRS and CDR2 is YFSETQ. Losses at the gene ends were 1 base for V and 8 bases for J; bases not matched to a gene: 6. There are 15 residues in the CDR3. CDR3 DNA: TGCGCCAGCAGCTTGCTAGCGGGAGCTCGCTATGAGCAGTTCTTC. Its translation: CASSLLAGARYEQFF.

V is TRBV1 and J is TRBJ1-4; the tabulated D call, TRBD1, remains unverified against the DNA. TRBV1 is shown as a pseudogene. CDR3 length: 15 residues. Here the CDR3 reads CTSSQARGRGEKLFF. The CDR3 DNA reads TGCACCAGCAGCCAAGCTAGGGGGCGCGGTGAAAAACTGTTTTTT.

The rearrangement links TRBV9 to TRBJ1-1; D may be TRBD1 (5 bases). The CDR3 sequence is 14 residues long. Deletions cut 3 bases from V and 1 base from J, with 10 bases between. Germline CDR1 SGDLS, CDR2 YYNGEE. The CDR3 loop reads CASSAGSRNTEAFF. CDR3 DNA: TGTGCCAGCAGCGCAGGGTCAAGGAACACTGAAGCTTTCTTT.

The chain has TRBV2 and TRBJ2-2; the match to TRBD1 covers 7 bases. V lost 5 bases and J lost 6; bases outside the gene matches: 3. The CDR3 consists of 13 residues. Germline assignment: CDR1 SNHLY and CDR2 FYNNEI. CDR3 DNA sequence: TGTGCCAGCAGTAGGGGACAGCCCGGGGAGCTGTTTTTT. It translates to CASSRGQPGELFF.

The chain joins TRBV7-9 to TRBJ2-7; 8 bases are a match to TRBD1. The CDR3 spans 13 residues. With V trimmed by 2 bases and J by 6 bases, 3 bases remained unmatched. Germline CDR1 reads SEHNR; CDR2 reads FQNEAQ (reference sequence). CDR3 nucleotide sequence: TGTGCCAGCAGCTTAAGGACAGGGCGCGAGCAGTACTTC. Encoded protein: CASSLRTGREQYF.

This sequence joins TRBV28 and TRBJ2-7; 7 nucleotides match TRBD1. Germline V CDR1 and CDR2: MDHEN, SYDVKM. With 6 bases clipped from V and 3 bases from J, the junction kept 5 bases outside the gene matches. CDR3 length equals 13 residues. The CDR3 nucleotides read TGTGCCAGCAGGGTGGGACAGAACTACGAGCAGTACTTC. As protein: CASRVGQNYEQYF. Variable domain in full (rest from reference TRBV28 and TRBJ2-7): DVKVTQSSRYLVKRTGEKVFLECVQDMDHENMFWYRQDPGLGLRLIYFSYDVKMKEKGDIPEGYSVSREKKERFSLILESASTNQTSMYLCASRVGQNYEQYFGPGTRLTVT.

The V and J genes are TRBV18 and TRBJ2-5; D might be TRBD2 (5 bases). The CDR3 contains 14 residues. V lost 6 bases and J 2 bases, leaving 13 bases between the germline ends. The germline V gene has CDR1 KGHSH and CDR2 LQKENI. Written as DNA, the CDR3 is TGTGCCAGCTCGTCAAGCAGCGGACAAGAGACCCAGTACTTC. It translates to CASSSSSGQETQYF.

The rearrangement uses TRBV5-6 and TRBJ1-5, with D possibly TRBD1 on 6 matching bases. The CDR3 consists of 14 residues. Deletions cut 4 bases from V and 3 bases from J, with 11 bases between. Looked up from germline, CDR1 is SGHDT and CDR2 is YYEEEE. For the CDR3, the DNA is TGTGCCAGCAGCAACGGACAGACCAATCAGCCCCAGCATTTT. As protein: CASSNGQTNQPQHF.

The chain employs TRBV5-1 and TRBJ2-2; D is perhaps TRBD2 (7 bases). CDR3 length: 15 amino acids. Per the germline V gene, CDR1 is SGHRS and CDR2 is YFSETQ. V lost 4 bases to trimming and J lost 3 bases, with 13 bases between them. The CDR3: CASSIRGGDTGELFF. The DNA of the CDR3 is TGCGCCAGCAGCATCAGGGGAGGGGACACCGGGGAGCTGTTTTTT.

This chain connects TRBV5-1 to TRBJ2-5, with TRBD2 matching over 11 bases. The V segment lost 2 bases and the J segment 4 bases; nucleotides outside the gene matches: 4. This CDR3 comprises 15 residues. CDR1 is SGHRS and CDR2 is YFSETQ in the germline V gene. The CDR3 here is CASSLLAGAGETQYF. As DNA, the CDR3 is TGCGCCAGCAGCTTACTAGCGGGGGCCGGAGAGACCCAGTACTTC. Full variable domain (remainder filled in from reference TRBV5-1 and TRBJ2-5): KAGVTQTPRYLIKTRGQQVTLSCSPISGHRSVSWYQQTPGQGLQFLFEYFSETQRNKGNFPGRFSGRQFSNSRSEMNVSTLELGDSALYLCASSLLAGAGETQYFGPGTRLLVL.

V and J are TRBV7-2 and TRBJ2-7; 10 bases agree with TRBD2. This CDR3 has 16 amino acids. With V trimmed by 5 bases and J by 3 bases, 10 bases remained unmatched. The germline CDR1 and CDR2 sequences are SGHTA and FQGNSA. The CDR3 region is CASSISTASGSYEQYF. The CDR3 DNA is TGTGCCAGCAGCATTAGTACGGCTAGCGGGAGCTACGAGCAGTACTTC.

The chain carries TRBV30 and TRBJ2-5; D might be TRBD1 (6 bases). CDR1 GTSNPN and CDR2 SVGIG come from the germline V gene (reference sequence). V lost 0 bases and J lost 5, with 13 bases in between. This CDR3 comprises 14 residues. The CDR3 DNA sequence: TGTGCCTGGAGTGTACAGGGTGTTATGGAGACCCAGTACTTC. Its translation: CAWSVQGVMETQYF.

The gene calls are TRBV15 and TRBJ1-1; D gene uncertain. The CDR3 totals 16 residues. The V end lost 2 bases, the J end lost 1 base, and 14 bases lay between the germline ends. CDR1 and CDR2 (germline): LNHNV, YYDKDF (reference sequence). As DNA, the CDR3 is TGTGCCACCAGCAGACCCGAGACCGGGCCGAACACTGAAGCTTTCTTT. Translated, it gives CATSRPETGPNTEAFF.

The V gene is TRBV29-1, the J gene TRBJ1-1, with D perhaps TRBD1 (6 bases). The CDR3 contains 15 residues. V was pared by 4 bases and J by 1 base, with 16 bases between. CDR1 and CDR2 from the germline V gene are SQVTM and ANQGSEA. Here the CDR3 DNA reads TGCAGCGTTGTGGACAGCCTACCGGGGAACACTGAAGCTTTCTTT. This translates into CSVVDSLPGNTEAFF.

The chain is built from TRBV5-4 and TRBJ2-1, with 12 positions matching TRBD2. The J segment lost 2 bases and the V segment lost 3 bases, leaving 6 bases of the junction unmatched. Germline V CDR1 and CDR2: SGHNT, YYREEE (reference sequence). This CDR3 has 17 amino acids. The CDR3 protein is CASSSASGRATYNEQFF. The DNA of the CDR3 is TGTGCCAGCAGCTCAGCTAGCGGGAGGGCAACCTACAATGAGCAGTTCTTC.

V and J are TRBV11-2 and TRBJ2-4; weak D call: TRBD2 (6 bases). CDR1 is SGHAT, CDR2 FQNNGV, per germline. The CDR3 is 16 residues long. V was shortened by 7 bases and J by 7 bases, with 23 bases between the two germline ends. The CDR3 loop reads CASTELGGYLDNIQYF. Here the CDR3 DNA reads TGTGCCAGCACCGAACTCGGGGGATACCTCGATAACATTCAGTACTTC.

This rearrangement joins TRBV7-2 to TRBJ2-5, with D uncertain. From germline, CDR1 is SGHTA and CDR2 FQGNSA. V dropped 2 bases and J dropped 5 bases, with 18 bases sitting between them. The CDR3 totals 16 residues. CDR3 DNA sequence: TGTGCCAGCAGCTTACGGTCGGCAGTTTCGATGGAGACCCAGTACTTC. The encoded protein is CASSLRSAVSMETQYF.